This T cell receptor beta chain was recorded in a study of blood T cell repertoires in COVID-19. Overall study context: Donors in the United States, Italy and Spain gave samples during acute or convalescent COVID-19. From T cells, B-cell-depleted T cells, or PBMCs came the material, which was cDNA or gDNA.

From germline, CDR1 is MGHRA and CDR2 YSYEKL. V lost 0 bases and J 7 bases, leaving 15 bases between the germline ends. This CDR3 region has 15 residues. Per the study methods: Amplified reference gene primers provided the basis for estimating nucleated cell counts. The protocol was immunoSEQ multiplex PCR, while the TCRdb copy is restricted to in-frame clones and leaves out a portion. That table furnishes V, J and clone size, whereas the DNA furnished D and trimming. The sample lists around 100,000 clones; approximately 91% were seen once. Sequencing was done on a sample of peripheral blood. This chain connects TRBV4-1 to TRBJ1-1; tentatively, D is TRBD1 (5 bases). The sequence was obtained from a man younger than 35 with acute or convalescent COVID-19. The CDR3, as DNA: TGCGCCAGCAGCCAAGAAGTTTCAGTCGGGGGTGAAGCTTTCTTT. Protein: CASSQEVSVGGEAFF.